This T cell receptor beta chain came from a study of T cell repertoires in cytomegalovirus infection. In this sample, this clonotype turned up many times. Its specificity is unknown. Each CDR3 protein gets one entry after TCRdb re-called the reads with MiXCR. The sample includes fewer than 350,000 distinct CDR3 sequences, 17% of them seen just once. Study observations and caveats: HLA-C-restricted CMV-specific TCR beta clonotypes prevailed in the ex vivo response.

V was shortened by 6 bases and J by 8 bases, with 10 bases between the two germline ends. There are 12 residues in the CDR3. The chain joins TRBV12-3 or TRBV12-4 to TRBJ1-4; no clear D. The sequencing input was PBMCs. The TCR was taken from a human donor in good health (CMV status not recorded). Some clones in this sample may be carry-over from other donors' samples. Here the CDR3 DNA reads TGTGCCAGCAGCCCTGACGGCGAAAAACTGTTTTTT. Translated, it gives CASSPDGEKLFF.